The present T cell receptor (beta chain) was sequenced within a study of T cell repertoires in cytomegalovirus infection. As for the study in general: Public TCR beta signature analysis indicated the presence of both CMV infection and matching HLA type.

CDR1 and CDR2 from the germline V gene are SGHVS and FNYEAQ. There are 15 residues in the CDR3. V shed 5 bases and J 6 bases; nucleotides not matched to a gene: 5. General observations from the study: HLA-C-restricted, CMV-specific TCR beta clonotypes were dominant ex vivo. The study identified carriers of CMV plus the relevant HLA from cumulative public TCR beta family frequency.

About this clonotype itself: As yet, its antigen is unknown.

TCRdb re-called the reads through MiXCR, storing one row per CDR3 protein. The sample has about 740,000 distinct CDR3 sequences, 35% to 45% seen once. The gene calls are TRBV7-6 and TRBJ1-6, with 9 positions matching TRBD1. The source is a human donor in good health (CMV status not recorded). Some clones in this sample may be carry-over from other donors' samples. Sequenced: PBMCs. This chain's CDR3 is CASSAGQGANSPLHF. As DNA, the CDR3 is TGTGCCAGCAGCGCGGGACAGGGCGCTAATTCACCCCTCCACTTT.